Here is one T cell receptor (beta chain) with its context. This sample was taken from a study of shared clonotypes between healthy human individuals. Using immunoSEQ multiplex PCR, the repertoire was profiled, and TCRdb retains in-frame clones only, with some absent. Of 1.5 million to 2.5 million clones listed, roughly 94% are singletons. CD45RO-negative cells were positively selected for CCR7, leaving out terminally differentiated effector memory CD45RA+ cells. The CDR3 contains 15 residues. Per the germline V gene, CDR1 is MGHRA and CDR2 is YSYEKL. The J segment lost 3 bases and the V segment lost 4 bases, leaving 5 bases of the junction unmatched.

This receptor was taken from a man between 18 and 35 years old in good health. Sequences were obtained from naive CD8+ T cells sorted from blood. The chain has TRBV4-1 and TRBJ2-7, with TRBD1 identical over 11 bases. The CDR3 bases are TGCGCCAGCAGCCTCTCCGGGACAGGGGGCTACGAGCAGTACTTC. It translates to CASSLSGTGGYEQYF.